This record looks at one T cell receptor (beta chain) sequence and its context. The antigen is unknown. The sample originates from a study of OX40 agonist ivuxolimab in advanced cancers. Turning to the study itself: Every patient in dose escalation had hepatocellular carcinoma, melanoma, renal cell or head and neck cancer.

The germline V gene encodes CDR1 ENHRY and CDR2 SYGVKD. This CDR3 has 15 residues. V was pared by 9 bases and J by 1 base, with 7 bases of the junction left unmatched. Clones were read by immunoSEQ multiplex PCR, and TCRdb kept only the in-frame ones, dropping some. The sample consists of 77,000 or so clones, about nine tenths of them appearing once. Whole-study findings and limits: The 0.1-3.0 mg/kg partial responders had among the lowest clonal expansion. Compared with CD4+, CD8+ T cells on average had more expanded clones.

This TCR was sampled from an adult with an advanced solid tumor such as melanoma, head and neck, liver or kidney cancer. The sequenced sample was CD4+ or CD8+ T cells sorted from blood, obtained in a trial of the OX40 agonist ivuxolimab. V gene TRBV10-3 combines with J gene TRBJ2-2, with 8 bases identical to TRBD1. Here the CDR3 DNA reads TGTGCCATTTTTTCCGGGACAGGGAACACCGGGGAGCTGTTTTTT. Translation gives CAIFSGTGNTGELFF.